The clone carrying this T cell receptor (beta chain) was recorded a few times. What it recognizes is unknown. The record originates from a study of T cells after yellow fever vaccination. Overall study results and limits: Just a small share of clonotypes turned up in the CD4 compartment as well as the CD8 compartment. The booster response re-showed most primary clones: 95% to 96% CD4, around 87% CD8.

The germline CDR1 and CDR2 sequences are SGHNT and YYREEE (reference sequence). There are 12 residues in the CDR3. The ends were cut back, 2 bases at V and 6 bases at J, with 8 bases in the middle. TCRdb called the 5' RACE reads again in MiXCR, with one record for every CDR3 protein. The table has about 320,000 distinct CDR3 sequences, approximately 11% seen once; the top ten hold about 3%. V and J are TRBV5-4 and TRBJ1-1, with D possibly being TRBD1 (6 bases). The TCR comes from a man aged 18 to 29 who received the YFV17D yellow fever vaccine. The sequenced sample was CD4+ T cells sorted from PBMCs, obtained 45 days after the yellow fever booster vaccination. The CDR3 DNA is TGTGCCAGCAGCTTTTCAGGGGCTGAAGCTTTCTTT. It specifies CASSFSGAEAFF.